A single sample gave rise to the 6 T cell receptor beta chains below, sequenced in a study of graft-versus-host responses after intestinal transplantation. No antigen has been identified for these receptors. Data came from immunoSEQ multiplex PCR; TCRdb stores just in-frame clones and leaves some out. The sample holds 100,000 to 140,000 clones; 87% are singletons and the top ten take about 0.73%. Source: unstimulated CD4+ T cells sorted from spleen or lymph node cells, taken before transplant. The receptors come from a human donor who was the organ donor for an intestinal transplant.

The chain is built from TRBV2 and TRBJ1-5; tentatively, D is TRBD1 (5 bases). V was shortened by 5 bases and J by 0 bases, with 11 bases between the two germline ends. CDR1 is SNHLY, CDR2 FYNNEI, per germline. CDR3 length: 15 amino acids. This CDR3 is CASSTRQNSNQPQHF. CDR3 nucleotide sequence: TGTGCCAGCAGTACTAGACAGAATAGCAATCAGCCCCAGCATTTT. The whole variable domain, remainder taken from reference TRBV2 and TRBJ1-5, is EPEVTQTPSHQVTQMGQEVILRCVPISNHLYFYWYRQILGQKVEFLVSFYNNEISEKSEIFDDQFSVERPDGSNFTLKIRSTKLEDSAMYFCASSTRQNSNQPQHFGDGTRLSIL.

The chain carries TRBV5-5 and TRBJ1-3, with D hard to call. Per germline, CDR1 SGHKS and CDR2 YYEKEE (reference sequence). The CDR3 has 17 amino acids. V was pared by 2 bases and J by 0 bases, with 15 bases between. The CDR3 sequence: CASSFPGWTDSGNTIYF. CDR3 sequence (DNA): TGTGCCAGCAGCTTCCCTGGGTGGACGGACTCTGGAAACACCATATATTTT. The full variable domain, rest sourced from reference TRBV5-5 and TRBJ1-3, is DAGVTQSPTHLIKTRGQQVTLRCSPISGHKSVSWYQQVLGQGPQFIFQYYEKEERGRGNFPDRFSARQFPNYSSELNVNALLLGDSALYLCASSFPGWTDSGNTIYFGEGSWLTVV.

The genes are TRBV5-1 and TRBJ1-2, with TRBD1 matching over 7 bases. The CDR3 has 15 residues. After removal of 0 bases from V and 4 bases from J, the junction contained 6 bases not matched to a gene. Germline V CDR1 and CDR2: SGHRS, YFSETQ. Here the CDR3 DNA reads TGCGCCAGCAGCTTGGGGCAGGGGGGCGGCTATGGCTACACCTTC. Translating gives CASSLGQGGGYGYTF.

This clone has just a few counts. This chain links TRBV5-1 with TRBJ2-7; D call uncertain. The CDR3 runs 13 residues. Per the germline V gene, CDR1 is SGHRS and CDR2 is YFSETQ. V was pared by 5 bases and J by 6 bases, with 15 bases between. The DNA of the CDR3 is TGCGCCAGCAGTGGGTTCTTCGCCGGCGAGCAGTACTTC. Protein: CASSGFFAGEQYF.

J is TRBJ2-5 and V is TRBV5-1; D may be TRBD1 (5 bases). This CDR3 is 14 amino acids long. The V end was cut by 5 bases, the J end by 0 bases, with 11 bases between. Germline loops: CDR1 SGHRS, CDR2 YFSETQ. CDR3 bases: TGCGCCAGCAGGATTGGGGCTAACCAAGAGACCCAGTACTTC. Residues: CASRIGANQETQYF.

In its sample, this clone was seen once. V gene TRBV7-9 combines with J gene TRBJ1-1, with 11 nucleotides matching TRBD1. After removal of 5 bases from V and 1 base from J, the junction contained 6 bases not matched to a gene. CDR1 is SEHNR and CDR2 is FQNEAQ in the germline V gene (reference sequence). The CDR3 covers 16 residues. The CDR3 bases are TGTGCCAGCAGCCCTATGGGGACAGGGGGGAACACTGAAGCTTTCTTT. Amino acids: CASSPMGTGGNTEAFF. The variable domain in full, completed from reference TRBV7-9 and TRBJ1-1, reads DTGVSQNPRHKITKRGQNVTFRCDPISEHNRLYWYRQTLGQGPEFLTYFQNEAQLEKSRLLSDRFSAERPKGSFSTLEIQRTEQGDSAMYLCASSPMGTGGNTEAFFGQGTRLTVV.